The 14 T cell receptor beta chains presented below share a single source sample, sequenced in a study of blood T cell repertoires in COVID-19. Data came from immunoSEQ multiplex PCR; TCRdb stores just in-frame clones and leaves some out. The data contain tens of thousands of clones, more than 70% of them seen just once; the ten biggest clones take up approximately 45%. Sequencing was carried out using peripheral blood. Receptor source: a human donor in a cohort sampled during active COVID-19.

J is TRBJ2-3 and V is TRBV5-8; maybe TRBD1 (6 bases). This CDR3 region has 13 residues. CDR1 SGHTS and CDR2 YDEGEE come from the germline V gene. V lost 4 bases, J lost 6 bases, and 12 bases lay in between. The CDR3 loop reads CASSKYRADTQYF. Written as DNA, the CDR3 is TGTGCCAGCAGCAAGTACAGGGCCGATACGCAGTATTTT.

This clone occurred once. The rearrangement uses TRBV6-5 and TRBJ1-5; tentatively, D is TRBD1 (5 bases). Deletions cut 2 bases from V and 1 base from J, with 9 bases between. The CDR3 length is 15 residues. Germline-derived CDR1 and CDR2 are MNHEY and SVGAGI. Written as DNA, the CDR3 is TGTGCCAGCAGTTACCTCGGGGGGAGCAATCAGCCCCAGCATTTT. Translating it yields CASSYLGGSNQPQHF.

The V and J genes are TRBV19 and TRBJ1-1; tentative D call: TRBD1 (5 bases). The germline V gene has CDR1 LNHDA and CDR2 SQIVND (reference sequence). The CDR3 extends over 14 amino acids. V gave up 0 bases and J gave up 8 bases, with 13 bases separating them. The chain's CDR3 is CASSIELQGFEAFF. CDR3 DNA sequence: TGTGCCAGTAGTATAGAGCTTCAGGGTTTCGAAGCTTTCTTT.

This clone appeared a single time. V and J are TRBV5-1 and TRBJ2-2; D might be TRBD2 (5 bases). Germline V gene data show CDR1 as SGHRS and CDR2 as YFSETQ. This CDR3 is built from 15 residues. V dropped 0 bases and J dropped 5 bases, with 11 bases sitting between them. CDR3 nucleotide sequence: TGCGCCAGCAGCTTGGCTTCCGGAGGTACCGGGGAGCTGTTTTTT. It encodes CASSLASGGTGELFF.

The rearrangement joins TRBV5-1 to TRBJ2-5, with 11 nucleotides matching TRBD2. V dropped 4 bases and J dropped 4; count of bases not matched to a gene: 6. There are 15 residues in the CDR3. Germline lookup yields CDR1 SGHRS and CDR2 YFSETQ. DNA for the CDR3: TGCGCCAGCAGCATCTTAGCGGGGGGGGCAGAGACCCAGTACTTC. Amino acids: CASSILAGGAETQYF.

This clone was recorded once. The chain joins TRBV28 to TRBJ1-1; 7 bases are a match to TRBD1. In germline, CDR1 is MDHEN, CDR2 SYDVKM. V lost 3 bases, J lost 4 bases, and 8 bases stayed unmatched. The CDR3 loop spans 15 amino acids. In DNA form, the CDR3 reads TGTGCCAGCAGTTTTGGACAGGCCTTGACCACTGAAGCTTTCTTT. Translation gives CASSFGQALTTEAFF.

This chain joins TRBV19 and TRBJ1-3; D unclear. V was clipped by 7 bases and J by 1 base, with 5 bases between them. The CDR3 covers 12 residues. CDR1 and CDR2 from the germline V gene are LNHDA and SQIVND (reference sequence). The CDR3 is CASTRSGNTIYF. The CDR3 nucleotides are TGTGCCAGTACGAGGTCTGGAAACACCATATATTTT.

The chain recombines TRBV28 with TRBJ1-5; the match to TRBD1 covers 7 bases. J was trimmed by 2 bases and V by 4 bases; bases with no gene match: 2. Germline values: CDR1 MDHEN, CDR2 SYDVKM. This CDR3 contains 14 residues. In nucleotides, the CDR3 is TGTGCCAGCAGTTACCAGGGGGGCAATCAGCCCCAGCATTTT. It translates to CASSYQGGNQPQHF.

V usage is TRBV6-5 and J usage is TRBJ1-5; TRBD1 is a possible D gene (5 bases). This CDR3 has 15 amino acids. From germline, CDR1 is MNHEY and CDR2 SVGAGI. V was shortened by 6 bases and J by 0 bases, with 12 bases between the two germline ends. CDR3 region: CASRRQYDSNQPQHF. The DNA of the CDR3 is TGTGCCAGCAGACGACAGTATGATAGCAATCAGCCCCAGCATTTT.

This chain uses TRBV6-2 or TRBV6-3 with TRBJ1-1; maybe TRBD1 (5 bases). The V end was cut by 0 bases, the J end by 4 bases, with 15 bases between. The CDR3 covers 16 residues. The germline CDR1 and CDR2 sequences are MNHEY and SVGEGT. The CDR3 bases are TGTGCCAGCAGTTACTCGAAAGGAGGGGTAGTCACTGAAGCTTTCTTT. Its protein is CASSYSKGGVVTEAFF.

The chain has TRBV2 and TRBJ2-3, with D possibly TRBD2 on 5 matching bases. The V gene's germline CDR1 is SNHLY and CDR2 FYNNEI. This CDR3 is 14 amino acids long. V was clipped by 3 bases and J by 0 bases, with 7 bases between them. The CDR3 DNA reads TGTGCCAGCAGTGACCGGACTAGCACAGATACGCAGTATTTT. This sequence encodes CASSDRTSTDTQYF.

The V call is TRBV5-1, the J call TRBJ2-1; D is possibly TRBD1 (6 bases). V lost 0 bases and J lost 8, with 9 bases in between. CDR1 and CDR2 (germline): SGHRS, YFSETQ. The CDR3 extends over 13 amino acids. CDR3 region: CASSLDRVHEQFF. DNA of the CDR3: TGCGCCAGCAGCTTGGACAGGGTCCATGAGCAGTTCTTC.

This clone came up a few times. This chain's CDR3 is CASSSQVGELFF. Written as DNA, the CDR3 is TGTGCCAGCAGCAGCCAGGTCGGGGAGCTGTTTTTT. V gene TRBV5-8 combines with J gene TRBJ2-2; D remains ambiguous. There are 12 residues in the CDR3. Germline-derived CDR1 and CDR2 are SGHTS and YDEGEE. Trimming cost V 4 bases and J 7 bases, with 8 bases left between them.

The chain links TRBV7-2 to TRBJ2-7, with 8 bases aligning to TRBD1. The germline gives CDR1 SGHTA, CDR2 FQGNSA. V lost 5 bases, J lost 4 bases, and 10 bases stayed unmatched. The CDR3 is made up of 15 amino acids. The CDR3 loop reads CASSKSSDRDYEQYF. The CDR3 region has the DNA TGTGCCAGCAGCAAATCCTCGGACAGGGATTACGAGCAGTACTTC.